What follows are 29 T cell receptor beta chains derived from one specimen sequenced in a study of technical replicates of blood from four donors (dated by TCRdb to about 2017). Library method: the immunoSEQ multiplex PCR assay. Sourced from immuneACCESS, this table was stored by TCRdb with only in-frame sequences that have V and J called. A share of the clones is absent; for the studies checked, an unresolved V gene accounts for under half, and the remainder has no known explanation. The table for this sample lists over 55,000 clones; roughly nine tenths of them were counted only once. Under 5% of the sample is in the top ten clones. Source material: PBMCs. The receptors were gathered from a human donor in good health. Some clones in this sample may be carry-over from other donors' samples.

The chain joins TRBV9 to TRBJ1-2, with D perhaps TRBD1 (6 bases). The CDR3 is 15 residues long. V was cut by 0 bases and J by 6 bases, with 15 bases left in between. Per the germline V gene, CDR1 is SGDLS and CDR2 is YYNGEE. The CDR3 protein is CASSVGYLTGNGYTF. DNA of the CDR3: TGTGCCAGCAGCGTAGGTTACCTAACAGGGAATGGCTACACCTTC.

The V gene is TRBV6-6, the J gene TRBJ2-3; weak D call: TRBD1 (6 bases). Germline V gene lookup returns CDR1 MNHNY and CDR2 SVGAGI (reference sequence). The CDR3 spans 16 residues. Trimming stripped 6 bases from V and 1 base from J, with 17 bases between. In DNA, the CDR3 is TGTGCCAGCAGCCCCTGGGCGAAGGGGGGCACAGATACGCAGTATTTT. Translation gives CASSPWAKGGTDTQYF.

The chain employs TRBV6-5 and TRBJ2-7; D not certain. Germline CDR1 is MNHEY and CDR2 is SVGAGI. The V gene lost 6 bases and the J gene lost 3 bases, with 12 bases spanning the gap. This CDR3 comprises 13 residues. The CDR3 sequence is CASSLTVYYEQYF. The CDR3 DNA follows: TGTGCCAGCAGCCTTACAGTTTACTACGAGCAGTACTTC.

The CDR3 bases are TGTGCCAGCAGCCCGCGGACTGGAAGTGACCCCTTTCTGTACAATGAGCAGTTCTTC. Protein sequence: CASSPRTGSDPFLYNEQFF. The chain links TRBV7-9 to TRBJ2-1; possibly TRBD2 for D (5 bases). Trimming removed 5 bases from V and 4 bases from J, with 27 bases in between. In germline, CDR1 is SEHNR, CDR2 FQNEAQ (reference sequence). The CDR3 runs to 19 residues.

The chain couples TRBV5-6 to TRBJ2-7; 7 nucleotides agree with TRBD1. CDR3 length: 13 amino acids. CDR1 and CDR2 (germline): SGHDT, YYEEEE. V lost 4 bases, J lost 3 bases, and 4 bases stayed unmatched. The CDR3 DNA is TGTGCCAGCAGCCCAGGACAGGTCTACGAGCAGTACTTC. The encoded protein is CASSPGQVYEQYF.

The chain employs TRBV6-5 and TRBJ1-1; the D is unclear. The CDR3 is 14 amino acids. Germline loops: CDR1 MNHEY, CDR2 SVGAGI. V shed 6 bases and J shed 0 bases, with 11 bases lying between them. As DNA, the CDR3 is TGTGCCAGCAGACCCACCGCTATGAACACTGAAGCTTTCTTT. Translation: CASRPTAMNTEAFF.

V is TRBV5-4 and J is TRBJ1-1; 9 nucleotides agree with TRBD1. From germline, CDR1 is SGHNT and CDR2 YYREEE (reference sequence). This CDR3 is 14 amino acids long. V gave up 4 bases and J gave up 3 bases; unmatched junction bases: 4. DNA for the CDR3: TGTGCCAGCAGCAAAAGGACAGGGGACACTGAAGCTTTCTTT. Translation: CASSKRTGDTEAFF. The whole variable domain, remainder taken from reference TRBV5-4 and TRBJ1-1, is ETGVTQSPTHLIKTRGQQVTLRCSSQSGHNTVSWYQQALGQGPQFIFQYYREEENGRGNFPPRFSGLQFPNYSSELNVNALELDDSALYLCASSKRTGDTEAFFGQGTRLTVV.

The chain is built from TRBV6-1 and TRBJ1-5; D may be TRBD1 (6 bases). The germline CDR1 and CDR2 sequences are MNHNS and SASEGT. The CDR3 sequence is 15 residues long. V was cut by 3 bases and J by 1 base, with 10 bases left in between. The CDR3 reads CASSDRGGSNQPQHF. The CDR3 DNA reads TGTGCCAGCAGTGACAGGGGTGGAAGCAATCAGCCCCAGCATTTT.

The V and J genes are TRBV7-3 and TRBJ2-3, with 15 bases lining up with TRBD2. Germline CDR1 and CDR2: SGHTA and FQGTGA. This CDR3 comprises 17 residues. The J segment lost 0 bases and the V segment lost 5 bases, leaving 3 bases of the junction unmatched. This chain's CDR3 is CASSLGLAGGSTDTQYF. For the CDR3, the DNA is TGTGCCAGCAGCCTGGGACTAGCGGGAGGCAGCACAGATACGCAGTATTTT. Based on the CDR3 plus reference TRBV7-3 and TRBJ2-3, the full variable domain is GAGVSQTPSNKVTEKGKYVELRCDPISGHTALYWYRQSLGQGPEFLIYFQGTGAADDSGLPNDRFFAVRPEGSVSTLKIQRTERGDSAVYLCASSLGLAGGSTDTQYFGPGTRLTVL.

This clone occurred a few times. The V call is TRBV4-1, the J call TRBJ1-1, with a weak D call TRBD1 (6 bases). The CDR3 consists of 15 residues. The V gene lost 0 bases and the J gene lost 1 base, with 9 bases spanning the gap. The germline gives CDR1 MGHRA, CDR2 YSYEKL. As DNA, the CDR3 is TGCGCCAGCAGCCAAGATCCACAGGGGAACACTGAAGCTTTCTTT. Amino acid sequence: CASSQDPQGNTEAFF.

The chain recombines TRBV9 with TRBJ1-3; D gene uncertain. Trimming took 4 bases from V and 0 from J, leaving 5 bases between them. This CDR3 is 13 amino acids long. Per the germline V gene, CDR1 is SGDLS and CDR2 is YYNGEE. This CDR3 reads CASSFLSGNTIYF. The CDR3 DNA reads TGTGCCAGCAGCTTTCTCTCTGGAAACACCATATATTTT.

This clone was picked up a small number of times. This rearrangement joins TRBV2 to TRBJ1-5; maybe TRBD1 (5 bases). Germline CDR1 is SNHLY and CDR2 is FYNNEI. V was trimmed by 3 bases and J by 6 bases, leaving 12 bases between them. CDR3 length: 14 amino acids. CDR3 amino acids: CASSDLSGVQPQHF. Here the CDR3 DNA reads TGTGCCAGCAGTGACCTTTCGGGGGTTCAGCCCCAGCATTTT.

J is TRBJ2-5 and V is TRBV7-2; 7 positions match TRBD1. The CDR3 covers 16 residues. Losses at the gene ends were 6 bases for V and 5 bases for J; bases not matched to a gene: 15. Germline assignment: CDR1 SGHTA and CDR2 FQGNSA. The CDR3 is CASRLTGTAIGETQYF. The CDR3 nucleotides are TGTGCCAGCAGGCTCACCGGGACAGCCATTGGCGAGACCCAGTACTTC.

This chain uses TRBV5-1 with TRBJ1-2; TRBD1 agrees at 12 bases. Germline V CDR1 and CDR2: SGHRS, YFSETQ. This CDR3 has 17 residues. The J segment lost 2 bases and the V segment lost 5 bases, leaving 10 bases of the junction unmatched. CDR3 protein: CASSSPGTGGANYGYTF. CDR3 in DNA: TGCGCCAGCAGTTCCCCAGGGACAGGGGGCGCGAACTATGGCTACACCTTC.

The chain employs TRBV5-6 and TRBJ2-7; 10 positions agree with TRBD2. This CDR3 contains 13 residues. V trimming: 2 bases; J trimming: 6 bases; junction bases outside the gene matches: 2. The germline CDR1 and CDR2 sequences are SGHDT and YYEEEE. CDR3 nucleotides: TGTGCCAGCAGCTTCCTAGCGGGAGTCGAGCAGTACTTC. Its translation: CASSFLAGVEQYF.

The V gene is TRBV18, the J gene TRBJ2-5; possibly TRBD2 for D (5 bases). Looked up from germline, CDR1 is KGHSH and CDR2 is LQKENI. CDR3 length: 13 amino acids. V was shortened by 0 bases and J by 4 bases, with 6 bases between the two germline ends. DNA of the CDR3: TGTGCCAGCTCACCACCGGCGGGAGAGACCCAGTACTTC. Its translation: CASSPPAGETQYF.

This clone is a singleton in its sample. The chain employs TRBV11-2 and TRBJ2-2, with D unclear. This CDR3 comprises 16 residues. V was clipped by 1 base and J by 0 bases, with 9 bases between them. Germline assignment: CDR1 SGHAT and CDR2 FQNNGV. The CDR3 here is CASSLVMGANTGELFF. The CDR3 DNA reads TGTGCCAGCAGCTTAGTGATGGGCGCGAACACCGGGGAGCTGTTTTTT.

CDR3 bases: TGTGCCAGCAGCCCCCTTGGCGGGAGAAGGAATGAGCAGTTCTTC. Amino acids: CASSPLGGRRNEQFF. The rearrangement uses TRBV14 and TRBJ2-1; 7 nucleotides match TRBD2. This CDR3 region has 15 residues. CDR1 and CDR2 (germline): SGHDN, FVKESK. Germline trimming cut 4 bases from V and 7 bases from J; bases unmatched to any gene: 10.

This chain connects TRBV7-2 to TRBJ2-7; D gene uncertain. Looked up from germline, CDR1 is SGHTA and CDR2 is FQGNSA. This CDR3 spans 13 amino acids. V was clipped by 0 bases and J by 6 bases, with 9 bases between them. The CDR3, as DNA: TGTGCCAGCAGCTTAGCCCCGGGTAGCGAGCAGTACTTC. Translated: CASSLAPGSEQYF.

The rearrangement joins TRBV2 to TRBJ1-5; D is unresolved. This CDR3 spans 15 amino acids. Trimming removed 5 bases from V and 3 bases from J, with 14 bases in between. CDR1 is SNHLY and CDR2 is FYNNEI in the germline V gene. The CDR3 sequence: CASSFSRATNQPQHF. CDR3 bases: TGTGCCAGCAGTTTCTCGCGAGCCACCAATCAGCCCCAGCATTTT.

The V and J genes are TRBV4-2 and TRBJ1-6; D is perhaps TRBD1 (5 bases). Germline V gene lookup returns CDR1 LGHNA and CDR2 YNFKEQ. The V end lost 0 bases, the J end lost 7 bases, and 10 bases lay between the germline ends. The CDR3 loop spans 15 amino acids. The CDR3 region has the DNA TGTGCCAGCAGCCAAGAATGGGGCGCGAATTCACCCCTCCACTTT. It specifies CASSQEWGANSPLHF.

J is TRBJ2-2 and V is TRBV5-1, with D possibly being TRBD1 (5 bases). The CDR3 runs 14 residues. Looked up from germline, CDR1 is SGHRS and CDR2 is YFSETQ. V was trimmed by 4 bases and J by 3 bases, leaving 10 bases between them. The CDR3 here is CASSPQGYTGELFF. CDR3 nucleotide sequence: TGCGCCAGCAGCCCGCAGGGTTACACCGGGGAGCTGTTTTTT.

In its sample, this clone was seen once. This chain joins TRBV28 and TRBJ2-7; 8 bases match TRBD2. CDR1 is MDHEN, CDR2 SYDVKM, per germline. This CDR3 contains 13 residues. With 7 bases clipped from V and 4 bases from J, the junction kept 6 bases outside the gene matches. The CDR3 spells CASTAGGGYEQYF. DNA of the CDR3: TGTGCCAGCACTGCGGGGGGAGGGTACGAGCAGTACTTC.

The rearrangement joins TRBV5-6 to TRBJ2-6, with D maybe TRBD2 (5 bases). V dropped 0 bases and J dropped 2 bases, with 12 bases sitting between them. From germline, CDR1 is SGHDT and CDR2 YYEEEE. This CDR3 has 17 residues. CDR3 sequence (DNA): TGTGCCAGCAGCTTGGGGGAGTTGTTTGCTGGGGCCAACGTCCTGACTTTC. It is translated as CASSLGELFAGANVLTF. The whole variable domain, filled in from reference TRBV5-6 and TRBJ2-6, reads DAGVTQSPTHLIKTRGQQVTLRCSPKSGHDTVSWYQQALGQGPQFIFQYYEEEERQRGNFPDRFSGHQFPNYSSELNVNALLLGDSALYLCASSLGELFAGANVLTFGAGSRLTVL.

The rearrangement links TRBV5-4 to TRBJ2-1; 10 nucleotides line up with TRBD2. The J segment lost 4 bases and the V segment lost 6 bases, leaving 7 bases of the junction unmatched. CDR3 length: 15 residues. Germline CDR1 SGHNT, CDR2 YYREEE (reference sequence). This CDR3 reads CASIKAGGPYNEQFF. CDR3 DNA: TGTGCCAGCATCAAAGCGGGGGGGCCTTACAATGAGCAGTTCTTC.

The CDR3 spells CASRDLGQGNNSPLHF. The CDR3 DNA sequence: TGTGCCAGCAGAGACCTGGGACAGGGAAATAATTCACCCCTCCACTTT. The V call is TRBV6-4, the J call TRBJ1-6; 9 positions agree with TRBD1. Trimming removed 6 bases from V and 5 bases from J; junction bases left unmatched: 8. The germline V gene has CDR1 MRHNA and CDR2 SNTAGT. The CDR3 loop spans 16 amino acids.

The chain is built from TRBV7-9 and TRBJ1-2; 7 nucleotides match TRBD1. Germline V lookup: CDR1 SEHNR, CDR2 FQNEAQ (reference sequence). The V segment lost 3 bases and the J segment 7 bases; nucleotides outside the gene matches: 8. The CDR3 contains 14 residues. The CDR3 region has the DNA TGTGCCAGCAGCTTCGAGGGGGCGACTCTTGGCTACACCTTC. This translates into CASSFEGATLGYTF.

The chain carries TRBV9 and TRBJ2-3; TRBD2 matches 8 bases. Germline CDR1 reads SGDLS; CDR2 reads YYNGEE. The junction had 5 bases not matched to a gene; V was cut back by 0 bases and J by 2 bases. CDR3 length: 16 amino acids. In nucleotides, the CDR3 is TGTGCCAGCAGCGTAGGGAATAGCGGGGACACAGATACGCAGTATTTT. This sequence encodes CASSVGNSGDTDTQYF. Variable domain in full (rest from reference TRBV9 and TRBJ2-3): DSGVTQTPKHLITATGQRVTLRCSPRSGDLSVYWYQQSLDQGLQFLIQYYNGEERAKGNILERFSAQQFPDLHSELNLSSLELGDSALYFCASSVGNSGDTDTQYFGPGTRLTVL.

This clone came up a few times. The chain recombines TRBV4-1 with TRBJ1-4; 7 nucleotides align to TRBD1. V was pared by 4 bases and J by 8 bases, with 10 bases of the junction left unmatched. This CDR3 spans 15 amino acids. Per germline, CDR1 MGHRA and CDR2 YSYEKL. The CDR3 DNA reads TGCGCCAGCAGCCTTCAAGGGGGCGAGGGCGAAAAACTGTTTTTT. Protein: CASSLQGGEGEKLFF.